A selection of T cell receptor beta chains follows, all from one sample in a study of blood T cell repertoires in COVID-19. Some clones are missing from TCRdb's copy, which holds only in-frame ones; the method was immunoSEQ multiplex PCR. The table has around 320,000 clones, around 88% seen once. The sample consisted of peripheral blood. The origin of the receptors is a woman younger than 45 who had recovered from COVID-19. Both conserved end residues are part of each CDR3.

v_gene: TRBV7-2
CDR3aa: CASSLALTGTGANVLTF

v_gene: TRBV2
CDR3aa: CAWDIMNTEAFF

v_gene: TRBV29-1
CDR3aa: CSVVGTLPYEQYF

v_gene: TRBV7-9
CDR3aa: CASSLAWAENGYTF

v_gene: TRBV19
CDR3aa: CASTDTYEQYF

v_gene: TRBV11-2
CDR3aa: CASSLTRGGSNTEAFF

v_gene: TRBV7-6
CDR3aa: CASSAQGENTEAFF

v_gene: TRBV3-1/TRBV3-2
CDR3aa: CASSLALSNTWQETQYF

v_gene: TRBV2
CDR3aa: CASSDRDTTYEQYF

v_gene: TRBV5-4
CDR3aa: CASSLASGGRYNEQFF

v_gene: TRBV5-1
CDR3aa: CASSTTGAETQYF

v_gene: TRBV6-5
CDR3aa: CASTPGLGMAGELFF

v_gene: TRBV24-1
CDR3aa: CATSDRHRGDTQYF

v_gene: TRBV28
CDR3aa: CASSLLPGATNEKLFF

v_gene: TRBV6-6
CDR3aa: CASRDSGGVTDTQYF

v_gene: TRBV5-5
CDR3aa: CASSLGRVANYGYTF

v_gene: TRBV27
CDR3aa: CASSLAMVRQGAGPLFNSPLHF

v_gene: TRBV29-1
CDR3aa: CSSKGVQGLSTDTQYF

v_gene: TRBV6-1
CDR3aa: CASSEGQWADTQYF

v_gene: TRBV5-6
CDR3aa: CASSPDRGYGYTF

v_gene: TRBV7-2
CDR3aa: CASSPKAVQANEKLFF

v_gene: TRBV4-1
CDR3aa: CASSQDARRTANYGYTF

v_gene: TRBV14
CDR3aa: CASSRLGTNNEKLFF

v_gene: TRBV18
CDR3aa: CATSGTAGGSLYGYTF

v_gene: TRBV10-3
CDR3aa: CAISVGNTEAFF

v_gene: TRBV7-3
CDR3aa: CASSSPGAGNTIYF

v_gene: TRBV6-2/TRBV6-3
CDR3aa: CASSFGGAGANVLTF

v_gene: TRBV6-6
CDR3aa: CASSYVLHLTEAFF

v_gene: TRBV24-1
CDR3aa: CATSDRTATYEQYF

v_gene: TRBV28
CDR3aa: CASTDQGLTEAFF

v_gene: TRBV15
CDR3aa: CATSWRGKANEKLFF

v_gene: TRBV28
CDR3aa: CASSPGPGGSGELFF

v_gene: TRBV15
CDR3aa: CATSRGTTSGNEQFF

v_gene: TRBV28
CDR3aa: CASSLGQGYGYTF

v_gene: TRBV5-1
CDR3aa: CASSPQGPNTEAFF

v_gene: TRBV30
CDR3aa: CAWSVGASYGYTF

v_gene: TRBV4-3
CDR3aa: CASSPGTGYTGELFF

v_gene: TRBV7-2
CDR3aa: CASSSATGNEQFF